This T cell receptor beta chain was sequenced during a study of Graves' ophthalmopathy and Graves' hyperthyroidism. Study at large: Peripheral blood samples were taken at initial diagnosis, before any treatment. Study-level points and caveats: Most thyroid clonotypes with frequency above 0.001 were detected in blood too.

In its sample, this clonotype was seen a few times. Antigen unknown. One junction end does not reproduce the germline sequence, and a read error may be involved. Where ophthalmopathy was present, donors had moderate-to-severe activity, CAS ≥3, NOSPECS ≥4 and duration under 3 months. Each diagnosis was determined on the basis of clinical symptoms, serum thyroxine, TRAb, thyroid ultrasound and orbital computed tomography. This CDR3 spans 12 amino acids. Per the germline V gene, CDR1 is DFQATT and CDR2 is SNEGSKA (reference sequence). Amplification of TCR beta CDR3 regions used RNA transcripts. The authors performed first-round RT-PCR with HTBI primers and then a second-round multiplex PCR. A single record per CDR3 protein comes from TCRdb applying MiXCR to the multiplex PCR reads. The sample has about 740,000 distinct CDR3 sequences; 40% are singletons.

This chain connects TRBV20-1 to TRBJ1-6; 9 nucleotides match TRBD1. The receptor comes from an adult man with Graves' ophthalmopathy. Sequencing was performed on peripheral blood. As DNA, the CDR3 is TGCAGTGCCAGGGACAGGGTTTCAGCCCTCCACTTT. It is translated as CSARDRVSALHF.